Following are 5 T cell receptor beta chains from one sample sequenced in a study of blood T cell repertoires in COVID-19. Data came from immunoSEQ multiplex PCR; TCRdb stores just in-frame clones and leaves some out. The repertoire has around 47,000 clones, more than 75% of them found once; the top ten carry over 7.5%. The sample taken for sequencing was peripheral blood. Source of these receptors: a man between 50 and 59 years old with active COVID-19.

The CDR3 spells CASSLNRGLNQPQHF. CDR3 in DNA: TGTGCCAGCAGCCTTAACAGGGGACTCAATCAGCCCCAGCATTTT. This rearrangement joins TRBV6-5 to TRBJ1-5; 7 positions match TRBD1. Germline assignment: CDR1 MNHEY and CDR2 SVGAGI. Trimming took 6 bases from V and 3 from J; bases not matched to a gene: 8. This CDR3 is built from 15 residues.

This chain connects TRBV11-2 to TRBJ1-2; 7 bases line up with TRBD1. The CDR3 runs to 13 residues. V trimming: 2 bases; J trimming: 5 bases; junction bases outside the gene matches: 2. Per the germline V gene, CDR1 is SGHAT and CDR2 is FQNNGV. CDR3 amino acids: CASSLTGEYGYTF. In DNA form, the CDR3 reads TGTGCCAGCAGCTTAACAGGGGAATATGGCTACACCTTC.

The chain links TRBV12-3 or TRBV12-4 to TRBJ1-2; 7 nucleotides align to TRBD1. This CDR3 has 13 residues. Losses at the gene ends were 7 bases for V and 2 bases for J; bases not matched to a gene: 4. The CDR3 region is CASNRGQNYGYTF. The DNA for the CDR3 is TGTGCCAGCAATAGGGGACAGAACTATGGCTACACCTTC.

This clone was picked up one time. V usage is TRBV3-1 (or the pseudogene TRBV3-2) and J usage is TRBJ2-4, with D unclear. V lost 1 base to trimming and J lost 0 bases, with 4 bases between them. Germline CDR1 is LGHDT and CDR2 is YNNKEL (reference sequence). CDR3 length equals 14 residues. For the CDR3, the DNA is TGTGCCAGCAGCCAAGGGCTAGCCAAAAACATTCAGTACTTC. This encodes CASSQGLAKNIQYF.

The V call is TRBV10-1, the J call TRBJ2-7; the match to TRBD1 covers 11 bases. CDR1 and CDR2 from the germline V gene are WNHNN and SYGVQD (reference sequence). V was pared by 2 bases and J by 1 base, with 4 bases of the junction left unmatched. The CDR3 loop spans 16 amino acids. The CDR3 coding sequence is TGCGCCAGCAGTGAGGAGGGACAGGGGGAATCCTACGAGCAGTACTTC. This codes for CASSEEGQGESYEQYF.